Below are 23 T cell receptor beta chains sequenced from a single sample in a study of metastatic and nonmetastatic thyroid tumors. All patients reached thyroid surgery having received no treatment beforehand. TCRdb re-processed the PCR reads through MiXCR. This table has 20,000 to 25,000 clones, 20% to 25% appearing once. The specimen was adjacent normal tissue. The receptors stem from a female donor with papillary thyroid cancer or a benign thyroid nodule (not recorded which). Some clones in this sample may be carry-over from other donors' samples.

This clone was recorded at least ten times. This sequence joins TRBV3-1 and TRBJ1-3; D is unresolved. The germline V and J ends were trimmed by 4 bases and 0 bases, with 22 bases remaining between them. Germline CDR1 LGHDT, CDR2 YNNKEL (reference sequence). This CDR3 has 19 residues. The CDR3 DNA reads TGTGCCAGCAGCCCCCGAGGGAGAGCCGAACTTAGCTCTGGAAACACCATATATTTT. Translation: CASSPRGRAELSSGNTIYF. Supplemented by reference TRBV3-1 and TRBJ1-3, the full variable domain reads DTAVSQTPKYLVTQMGNDKSIKCEQNLGHDTMYWYKQDSKKFLKIMFSYNNKELIINETVPNRFSPKSPDKAHLNLHINSLELGDSAVYFCASSPRGRAELSSGNTIYFGEGSWLTVV.

This clone was detected many times. This chain links TRBV7-9 with TRBJ1-1; no reliable D call. V lost 2 bases and J lost 6, with 7 bases in between. This CDR3 has 12 amino acids. Germline CDR1 reads SEHNR; CDR2 reads FQNEAQ (reference sequence). The CDR3 is CASSLNAPEAFF. The CDR3 nucleotides are TGTGCCAGCAGCTTAAATGCCCCTGAAGCTTTCTTT.

The chain recombines TRBV6-1 with TRBJ1-5, with TRBD1 identical over 8 bases. CDR1 is MNHNS, CDR2 SASEGT, per germline. V lost 6 bases and J lost 7; bases outside the gene matches: 11. The CDR3 spans 15 residues. For the CDR3, the DNA is TGTGCCAGCAGCTCAATGACAGGGGTGAGGCAGCCCCAGCATTTT. Protein sequence: CASSSMTGVRQPQHF.

This clone was picked up many times. The chain recombines TRBV10-3 with TRBJ1-1; no firm D call. CDR1 ENHRY and CDR2 SYGVKD come from the germline V gene. The CDR3 sequence is 15 residues long. The ends were cut back, 6 bases at V and 4 bases at J, with 18 bases in the middle. The CDR3 DNA follows: TGTGCCATCAGCGTCCGGGCCCAGCTTCGCACTGAAGCTTTCTTT. The encoded protein is CAISVRAQLRTEAFF.

This clone is medium-sized by share. CDR3 loop: CASSSTGVRHPEAFF. The CDR3 DNA is TGTGCCAGTAGTTCAACAGGAGTTCGACACCCTGAAGCTTTCTTT. This rearrangement joins TRBV19 to TRBJ1-1; D might be TRBD1 (5 bases). CDR3 length: 15 residues. Trimming cost V 5 bases and J 6 bases, with 19 bases left between them. Per germline, CDR1 LNHDA and CDR2 SQIVND (reference sequence).

This clone appeared many times. A much larger clone differs from this one at a single base, so this may be a read error. Distinct nucleotide sequences in the sample also encode this CDR3. The V call is TRBV28, the J call TRBJ2-3, with 8 bases fitting TRBD1. CDR1 MDHEN and CDR2 SYDVKM come from the germline V gene. The CDR3 consists of 15 residues. CDR3 residues: CASSLLWVGTGTQYF. The CDR3 DNA sequence: TGTGCCAGCAGTTTATTGTGGGTGGGGACAGGTACGCAGTATTTT.

The V call is TRBV20-1, the J call TRBJ1-1; tentatively, D is TRBD1 (5 bases). CDR1 and CDR2 from the germline V gene are DFQATT and SNEGSKA (reference sequence). Deletions cut 1 base from V and 3 bases from J, with 12 bases between. The CDR3 has 14 residues. CDR3 sequence: CSARGDRGDTEAFF. The CDR3 DNA follows: TGCAGTGCTAGAGGGGACCGTGGGGACACTGAAGCTTTCTTT.

This clone was counted at least ten times. The chain carries TRBV20-1 and TRBJ2-2, with 9 bases fitting TRBD2. Germline V gene data show CDR1 as DFQATT and CDR2 as SNEGSKA (reference sequence). This CDR3 is built from 13 residues. J was trimmed by 4 bases and V by 7 bases; bases with no gene match: 4. CDR3 DNA sequence: TGCAGTGTACTAGCGGGCGGCACCGGGGAGCTGTTTTTT. This codes for CSVLAGGTGELFF.

This clone was seen a handful of times. The chain couples TRBV6-2 or TRBV6-3 to TRBJ2-1, with 7 bases identical to TRBD2. Germline CDR1 MNHEY, CDR2 SVGEGT. V lost 6 bases and J lost 8; bases outside the gene matches: 10. CDR3 size: 14 residues. The CDR3 DNA sequence: TGTGCCAGCAGCCCCGGACTAGAACGGGATGAGCAGTTCTTC. Translation gives CASSPGLERDEQFF.

Regarding this clone: Germline is not matched at one junction end, which may reflect a read error. The chain carries TRBV7-9 and TRBJ2-6; tentative D call: TRBD1 (5 bases). Per germline, CDR1 SEHNR and CDR2 FQNEAQ (reference sequence). The CDR3 consists of 15 residues. The CDR3 bases are TGTGCCAGCAGCTTATACCTCTCTGGGGCCAACGTACTGAATTTC. Amino acids: CASSLYLSGANVLNF.

Regarding this clone: Its ends do not fully match the called genes, so a read error is possible. The V and J genes are TRBV9 and TRBJ2-5; TRBD2 agrees at 10 bases. Germline V gene data show CDR1 as SGDLS and CDR2 as YYNGEE. There are 16 residues in the CDR3. For the CDR3, the DNA is TGTGCCAGCAGCTCACCCCTAGCGGGAGTATCCGAGACCCGGTACTTC. Its translation is CASSSPLAGVSETRYF.

This clone has a handful of counts. A much larger clone sits a single nucleotide away, making a read error possible. This rearrangement joins TRBV3-1 to TRBJ1-2, with TRBD1 matching over 9 bases. The CDR3 is 13 residues long. CDR1 is LGHDT, CDR2 YNNKEL, per germline (reference sequence). The junction had 6 bases not matched to a gene; V was cut back by 6 bases and J by 7 bases. The CDR3 region has the DNA TGTGCCAGCAGAGGCACAGGGGGCACTGGCTACACCTTC. Residues: CASRGTGGTGYTF. The full variable domain, completed using reference TRBV3-1 and TRBJ1-2, is DTAVSQTPKYLVTQMGNDKSIKCEQNLGHDTMYWYKQDSKKFLKIMFSYNNKELIINETVPNRFSPKSPDKAHLNLHINSLELGDSAVYFCASRGTGGTGYTFGSGTRLTVV.

The chain has TRBV12-3 or TRBV12-4 and TRBJ1-5, with D possibly being TRBD1 (7 bases). The DNA matches TRBJ2-3 better at its end, which makes the J call doubtful. There are 15 residues in the CDR3. CDR3 nucleotides: TGTGCCAGCAGGCCCACAGGGGACTTTGGTCAGCCCCAGTATTTT. Its translation: CASRPTGDFGQPQYF.

This clone was recorded many times. This chain links TRBV20-1 with TRBJ2-5; no reliable D call. The CDR3 covers 16 residues. V gave up 1 base and J gave up 2 bases, with 17 bases separating them. The germline CDR1 and CDR2 sequences are DFQATT and SNEGSKA (reference sequence). This CDR3 is CSARGGSHSTQETQYF. As DNA, the CDR3 is TGCAGTGCTAGAGGGGGAAGCCACTCAACACAAGAGACCCAGTACTTC.

This clone was detected a few times. The junction differs from germline at one of its ends, possibly a read error. The J gene is TRBJ2-1, the V gene TRBV7-9, with a possible D match to TRBD1 (6 bases). The length of the CDR3 is 12 residues. Germline loops: CDR1 SEHNR, CDR2 FQNEAQ (reference sequence). The CDR3 DNA reads as TGTGCCAGCAGATTTAGGGACAATGAGCAGTCCTTC. Its protein is CASRFRDNEQSF.

This clone was seen at least ten times. This chain joins TRBV19 and TRBJ1-1, with a weak D call TRBD1 (6 bases). This CDR3 is 13 amino acids long. Germline V gene lookup returns CDR1 LNHDA and CDR2 SQIVND (reference sequence). Trimming cost V 8 bases and J 4 bases, with 14 bases left between them. The CDR3 DNA follows: TGTGCCAGTTCGGGACACCCGAGCACTGAAGCTTTCTTT. This codes for CASSGHPSTEAFF.

Details on this clone: Mismatch with germline at one junction end may stem from a read error. The V gene is TRBV28, the J gene TRBJ2-2, with 10 bases that match TRBD2. CDR1 and CDR2 (germline): MDHEN, SYDVKM. The CDR3 length is 15 residues. The CDR3 spells CASRSGLARTGDLFF. CDR3 nucleotides: TGTGCCAGCAGGTCGGGACTAGCGCGCACCGGGGACCTGTTTTTT.

This clone was seen ten or more times. This chain connects TRBV3-1 to TRBJ2-5; 8 bases align to TRBD1. Germline trimming cut 5 bases from V and 0 bases from J; bases unmatched to any gene: 5. The CDR3 is made up of 15 amino acids. In germline, CDR1 is LGHDT, CDR2 YNNKEL (reference sequence). The CDR3 region is CASSIRDRYQETQYF. The CDR3 DNA reads as TGTGCCAGCAGCATCCGGGACAGGTACCAAGAGACCCAGTACTTC.

The chain uses TRBV6-2 or TRBV6-3 and TRBJ2-7; D gene unclear. V was shortened by 7 bases and J by 5 bases, with 15 bases between the two germline ends. The germline CDR1 and CDR2 sequences are MNHEY and SVGEGT. The CDR3 is 13 amino acids. The CDR3 region is CASIWAFFHEQYF. CDR3 DNA: TGTGCCAGCATCTGGGCGTTTTTCCACGAGCAGTACTTC.

This clone showed up many times. This chain joins TRBV20-1 and TRBJ2-2; D gene unclear. The CDR3 covers 16 residues. From germline, CDR1 is DFQATT and CDR2 SNEGSKA (reference sequence). The V end lost 0 bases, the J end lost 0 bases, and 11 bases lay between the germline ends. The CDR3 nucleotides are TGCAGTGCTAGAGACCCCGCGTTACCGAACACCGGGGAGCTGTTTTTT. It codes for CSARDPALPNTGELFF.

The V gene is TRBV3-1, the J gene TRBJ1-2; D is unresolved. There are 14 residues in the CDR3. V was clipped by 3 bases and J by 2 bases, with 10 bases between them. Germline-derived CDR1 and CDR2 are LGHDT and YNNKEL (reference sequence). The CDR3 DNA is TGTGCCAGCAGCCAGTTCTTAGGAAACTATGGCTACACCTTC. It translates to CASSQFLGNYGYTF.

The chain uses TRBV18 and TRBJ2-7, with TRBD2 identical over 11 bases. The CDR3 consists of 17 residues. CDR1 is KGHSH, CDR2 LQKENI, per germline. V lost 3 bases, J lost 2 bases, and 9 bases stayed unmatched. CDR3 nucleotide sequence: TGTGCCAGCTCACCGTATACTAGCGGGAGAGAGACCTACGAGCAGTACTTC. This codes for CASSPYTSGRETYEQYF.

This clone has ten or more counts. The junction shows a germline mismatch at one end, possibly a read error. V usage is TRBV13 and J usage is TRBJ2-2; either TRBD1 or TRBD2 may fit D (5 bases each). From germline, CDR1 is PRHDT and CDR2 FYEKMQ (reference sequence). The CDR3 totals 14 residues. The CDR3 sequence is CASSGTGNPGELFF. The CDR3 DNA follows: TGTGCCAGCAGCGGGACGGGGAACCCCGGGGAGCTGTTTTTT.